This paragraph covers one T cell receptor (beta chain) sequence. Generated by immunoSEQ multiplex PCR, the TCRdb table keeps only in-frame clones and is missing some. The table has about 24,000 clones, around nine tenths seen once. The entry originates in a study of preoperative IRX-2 immunotherapy in early breast cancer. Germline V gene data show CDR1 as SNHLY and CDR2 as FYNNEI. Trimming cost V 5 bases and J 11 bases, with 16 bases left between them. The CDR3 contains 13 residues. Stated treatment: preoperative locoregional IRX-2 cytokine immunotherapy. Patients received preoperative, locoregional IRX-2 cytokine immunotherapy in a phase Ib study.

The clonotype originates from a human donor with breast cancer. V gene TRBV2 combines with J gene TRBJ1-5; D might be TRBD1 (5 bases). The sequenced sample was tumor tissue, obtained after IRX-2 immunotherapy. CDR3: CASSRDGGMAQHF. CDR3 nucleotide sequence: TGTGCCAGCAGTCGCGACGGGGGTATGGCCCAGCATTTT.